Listed below are T cell receptor beta chains from one sample, sequenced in a study of blood T cell repertoires in COVID-19. Sequencing was performed with immunoSEQ multiplex PCR; in TCRdb, only in-frame clones are kept and a portion is missing. The sample lists roughly 120,000 clones, about 70% occurring once. Sequencing used peripheral blood. These receptor sequences come from a woman aged 55-75 years with acute or convalescent COVID-19. Both conserved end residues are part of each CDR3. A D gene is named only where the DNA matches it firmly. Not every row has a clone size; where given, it reads once, few, many or a size class.

TRBJ2-7,TRBV19,TRBD1,few,CASRSTGGPTSEQYF,TGTGCCAGTAGATCAACAGGGGGCCCTACGAGCGAGCAGTACTTC
TRBJ1-6,TRBV2,TRBD1,few,CASRGQGAYNSPLHF,TGTGCCAGCAGGGGACAGGGGGCTTATAATTCACCCCTCCACTTT
TRBJ2-5,TRBV7-9,TRBD2,many,CASSPAGGAGGTQYF,TGTGCCAGCAGCCCAGCGGGGGGCGCAGGAGGGACCCAGTACTTC
TRBJ1-1,TRBV5-6,NA,NA,CASSLGYSGTEAFF,TGTGCCAGCAGCTTGGGATATTCGGGGACTGAAGCTTTCTTT
TRBJ1-5,TRBV6-1,NA,NA,CASSEQGNSNQPQHF,TGTGCCAGCAGTGAACAGGGGAATAGCAATCAGCCCCAGCATTTT
TRBJ2-1,TRBV9,TRBD2,NA,CASSVQLAGGFNEQFF,TGTGCCAGCAGCGTTCAACTAGCGGGGGGATTTAATGAGCAGTTCTTC
TRBJ1-2,TRBV24-1,NA,NA,CATSDSYGGLDYGYTF,TGTGCCACCAGTGATTCGTACGGGGGGCTGGACTATGGCTACACCTTC
TRBJ2-3,TRBV7-6,TRBD2,few,CASSLLSGGAFGTDTQYF,TGTGCCAGCAGCTTACTGAGCGGGGGGGCATTCGGCACAGATACGCAGTATTTT
TRBJ1-1,TRBV29-1,NA,NA,CSVGLGGAYTEAFF,TGCAGCGTGGGGTTAGGAGGGGCCTACACTGAAGCTTTCTTT
TRBJ1-6,TRBV30,NA,NA,CAWSVNRGNSPLHF,TGTGCCTGGAGTGTCAACCGGGGTAATTCACCCCTCCACTTT
TRBJ2-1,TRBV9,NA,NA,CASSVVGTGINEQFF,TGTGCCAGCAGCGTAGTAGGTACAGGTATCAATGAGCAGTTCTTC
TRBJ1-5,TRBV6-5,TRBD1,few,CASRDGTGNQPQHF,TGTGCCAGCAGGGACGGGACAGGGAATCAGCCCCAGCATTTT
TRBJ2-3,TRBV7-8,NA,NA,CASSKAPSTDTQYF,TGTGCCAGCAGCAAAGCCCCTAGCACAGATACGCAGTATTTT
TRBJ2-6,TRBV5-1,NA,NA,CASSLEARPQEGANVLTF,TGCGCCAGCAGCTTGGAGGCCAGGCCTCAGGAAGGGGCCAACGTCCTGACTTTC
TRBJ1-2,TRBV7-3,NA,NA,CASSSQAGPQYGYTF,TGTGCCAGCAGCTCCCAGGCCGGCCCCCAGTATGGCTACACCTTC
TRBJ1-4,TRBV20-1,NA,NA,CSASFRESGEKLFF,TGCAGTGCTAGTTTTCGGGAGAGTGGTGAAAAACTGTTTTTT
TRBJ2-5,TRBV7-3,TRBD2,NA,CASSPSGSGGRETQYF,TGTGCCAGCAGCCCCTCGGGGAGCGGGGGCAGGGAGACCCAGTACTTC
TRBJ1-2,TRBV2,NA,once,CASRSGSSNYGYTF,TGTGCCAGCAGGTCAGGGTCGTCAAACTATGGCTACACCTTC
TRBJ2-3,TRBV11-2,TRBD1,NA,CASSLVRQGRGTDTQYF,TGTGCCAGCAGCTTAGTCCGACAGGGAAGGGGCACAGATACGCAGTATTTT
TRBJ1-2,TRBV10-3,TRBD1,NA,CAIRGTGSSYTF,TGTGCCATCAGGGGGACAGGTAGTAGCTACACCTTC
TRBJ2-7,TRBV5-1,NA,NA,CASSPAGIGLNEQYF,TGCGCCAGCAGCCCCGCGGGCATCGGCCTTAACGAGCAGTACTTC
TRBJ2-2,TRBV6-5,TRBD2,few,CASRASGFAGELFF,TGTGCCAGCCGGGCTAGCGGGTTTGCCGGGGAGCTGTTTTTT
TRBJ1-2,TRBV28,TRBD1,NA,CASRRGQGLIYGYTF,TGTGCCAGCAGACGGGGACAGGGACTAATCTATGGCTACACCTTC
TRBJ1-1,TRBV27,NA,NA,CASSVQGFNTEAFF,TGTGCCAGCAGTGTACAGGGTTTCAACACTGAAGCTTTCTTT
TRBJ1-1,TRBV19,TRBD1,few,CASSGGQGKTNTEAFF,TGTGCCAGTAGTGGCGGACAGGGGAAAACAAACACTGAAGCTTTCTTT
TRBJ1-2,TRBV10-3,NA,NA,CAISDQTANYGYTF,TGTGCCATCAGTGACCAGACAGCTAACTATGGCTACACCTTC
TRBJ2-7,TRBV6-2/TRBV6-3,TRBD1,NA,CASSYSGQESYEQYF,TGTGCCAGCAGTTACTCGGGACAGGAAAGCTACGAGCAGTACTTC
TRBJ2-1,TRBV27,TRBD1,NA,CASTHRGSYNEQFF,TGTGCCAGCACCCACAGGGGTTCCTACAATGAGCAGTTCTTC
TRBJ1-5,TRBV6-5,TRBD1,NA,CASQVQGAGQPQHF,TGTGCCAGTCAAGTCCAGGGGGCCGGGCAGCCCCAGCATTTT
TRBJ2-5,TRBV19,TRBD1,once,CASGGQGDLETQYF,TGTGCCAGTGGGGGACAGGGGGATTTAGAGACCCAGTACTTC
TRBJ2-2,TRBV7-8,NA,few,CASSRGSFTGELFF,TGTGCCAGCAGCCGGGGGAGTTTCACCGGGGAGCTGTTTTTT
TRBJ2-1,TRBV30,NA,few,CAWSNNGNEQFF,TGTGCCTGGAGTAATAACGGGAATGAGCAGTTCTTC
TRBJ1-2,TRBV29-1,NA,once,CSVGGLDGYTF,TGCAGCGTGGGGGGGTTGGATGGCTACACCTTC
TRBJ2-2,TRBV7-9,TRBD2,NA,CASSLPGLASTGELFF,TGTGCCAGCAGCTTACCTGGACTAGCGAGCACCGGGGAGCTGTTTTTT
TRBJ1-2,TRBV6-1,NA,NA,CASSEGRSYGYTF,TGTGCCAGCAGTGAAGGCAGGTCCTATGGCTACACCTTC
TRBJ1-3,TRBV10-3,NA,few,CAARDLLSGNTIYF,TGTGCCGCCAGGGATCTATTGTCGGGAAACACCATATATTTT
TRBJ1-5,TRBV19,NA,NA,CASSIRGQSGNQPQHF,TGTGCCAGTAGTATAAGAGGACAGTCCGGCAATCAGCCCCAGCATTTT
TRBJ1-2,TRBV6-4,NA,NA,CASSDTATARYGYTF,TGTGCCAGCAGTGACACTGCCACCGCTCGCTATGGCTACACCTTC
TRBJ2-2,TRBV28,NA,NA,CASSLSSGELFF,TGTGCCAGCAGTTTGTCTTCCGGGGAGCTGTTTTTT
TRBJ1-4,TRBV28,NA,NA,CASSLSGGLFF,TGTGCCAGCAGTTTATCGGGGGGGTTGTTTTTT
TRBJ2-5,TRBV7-9,NA,NA,CASSRGQETQYF,TGTGCCAGCAGCCGGGGTCAAGAGACCCAGTACTTC
TRBJ2-1,TRBV6-6,NA,NA,CASSPEGGGWNEQFF,TGTGCCAGCAGCCCCGAGGGAGGTGGGTGGAATGAGCAGTTCTTC
TRBJ2-6,TRBV14,NA,NA,CASSARSGANVLTF,TGTGCCAGCAGCGCCAGGTCTGGGGCCAACGTCCTGACTTTC
TRBJ1-6,TRBV20-1,NA,NA,CSASYPGLQNSPLHF,TGCAGTGCTAGTTATCCGGGACTTCAAAATTCACCCCTCCACTTT
TRBJ1-2,TRBV6-6,NA,NA,CASSKESYGYTF,TGTGCCAGCAGTAAGGAGTCCTATGGCTACACCTTC
TRBJ1-2,TRBV6-6,TRBD1,NA,CASSYLTGTGGAGYTF,TGTGCCAGCAGTTACTTAACCGGGACAGGGGGCGCTGGCTACACCTTC
TRBJ1-6,TRBV9,NA,NA,CASSDRMANSPLHF,TGTGCCAGCAGCGACAGGATGGCTAATTCACCCCTCCACTTT
TRBJ2-7,TRBV7-8,NA,once,CASSLGNGGTYEQYF,TGTGCCAGCAGCTTAGGAAATGGGGGCACCTACGAGCAGTACTTC
TRBJ2-3,TRBV7-3,TRBD1,NA,CASSATGGQGTDTQYF,TGTGCCAGCAGCGCGACAGGGGGACAAGGCACAGATACGCAGTATTTT
TRBJ2-5,TRBV6-5,NA,NA,CASSQGETQYF,TGTGCCAGCAGTCAGGGGGAGACCCAGTACTTC
TRBJ2-5,TRBV20-1,NA,once,CSAILQETQYF,TGCAGTGCCATACTGCAAGAGACCCAGTACTTC
TRBJ1-6,TRBV2,NA,NA,CASSEEQGSYNSPLHF,TGTGCCAGCAGTGAGGAGCAGGGCTCCTATAATTCACCCCTCCACTTT
TRBJ1-6,TRBV11-3,NA,NA,CASSPLCRTGNSPLHF,TGTGCCAGCAGCCCCCTCTGCCGAACAGGTAATTCACCCCTCCACTTT
TRBJ1-1,TRBV3-1/TRBV3-2,NA,NA,CASSLSDRNTEAFF,TGTGCCAGCAGCCTCTCGGACAGGAACACTGAAGCTTTCTTT
TRBJ2-5,TRBV18,NA,NA,CASSRSKQETQYF,TGTGCCAGCTCCCGATCTAAACAAGAGACCCAGTACTTC
TRBJ1-1,TRBV6-2/TRBV6-3,NA,NA,CASSPYRDTSEAFF,TGTGCCAGCAGTCCCTATCGGGACACCTCGGAAGCTTTCTTT